One sample yielded the 29 T cell receptor beta chains listed below, sequenced in a study of blood T cells in healthy people across ages. Alongside a J-beta primer mix, a sample-barcoded 5' primer served in a second PCR lasting roughly 7 to 11 cycles. TCRdb ran MiXCR on the 5' RACE reads and lists one entry per CDR3 protein. The data hold roughly 730,000 distinct CDR3 sequences, with more than 50% observed a single time. The specimen sequenced was blood. These receptors were obtained from a middle-aged man in good health.

This chain links TRBV20-1 with TRBJ2-7; D gene uncertain. The CDR3 is 13 amino acids. Germline values: CDR1 DFQATT, CDR2 SNEGSKA (reference sequence). The CDR3 loop reads CSVLDGLSHEQYF. In DNA, the CDR3 is TGCAGCGTTCTGGACGGTCTCTCTCACGAGCAGTACTTC.

For the CDR3, the DNA is TGTGCCAGCAGCTTAAGACAGACTAGCACAGATACGCAGTATTTT. Its protein product is CASSLRQTSTDTQYF. V is TRBV7-2 and J is TRBJ2-3; a possible D gene is TRBD1 (5 bases). The germline gives CDR1 SGHTA, CDR2 FQGNSA. V lost 2 bases to trimming and J lost 0 bases, with 9 bases between them. The CDR3 has 15 amino acids. Together with reference TRBV7-2 and TRBJ2-3, the CDR3 gives the full variable domain: GAGVSQSPSNKVTEKGKDVELRCDPISGHTALYWYRQSLGQGLEFLIYFQGNSAPDKSGLPSDRFSAERTGGSVSTLTIQRTQQEDSAVYLCASSLRQTSTDTQYFGPGTRLTVL.

The genes are TRBV28 and TRBJ2-5; the match to TRBD1 covers 9 bases. Matching the DNA end better, TRBJ2-7 makes the J call doubtful. There are 12 residues in the CDR3. Germline CDR1 MDHEN, CDR2 SYDVKM. The CDR3 here is CASFGQGYEQYF. DNA of the CDR3: TGTGCCAGCTTCGGACAGGGGTACGAGCAGTACTTC.

This sequence joins TRBV29-1 and TRBJ1-1, with D unclear. Deletions cut 0 bases from V and 3 bases from J, with 8 bases between. This CDR3 has 13 amino acids. Germline V gene sequence: CDR1 SQVTM, CDR2 ANQGSEA. The chain's CDR3 is CSVEEGGYTEAFF. The CDR3, as DNA: TGCAGCGTTGAAGAAGGAGGGTACACTGAAGCTTTCTTT.

This chain joins TRBV5-4 and TRBJ1-2, with TRBD1 matching over 8 bases. Trimming removed 3 bases from V and 2 bases from J; junction bases left unmatched: 3. Germline loops: CDR1 SGHNT, CDR2 YYREEE (reference sequence). The CDR3 runs to 14 residues. The CDR3 reads CASSWGQENYGYTF. The CDR3 DNA reads TGTGCCAGCAGCTGGGGACAGGAGAACTATGGCTACACCTTC.

V usage is TRBV6-1 and J usage is TRBJ1-6; 7 positions agree with TRBD1. CDR1 is MNHNS, CDR2 SASEGT, per germline. The V segment lost 6 bases and the J segment 0 bases; nucleotides outside the gene matches: 8. The CDR3 is made up of 17 amino acids. The CDR3 DNA reads TGTGCCAGCAGCCCGGGACAGAGAAACTCCTATAATTCACCCCTCCACTTT. This translates into CASSPGQRNSYNSPLHF.

On this clonotype itself: A read error may account for a junction end that differs from germline. The rearrangement joins TRBV9 to TRBJ1-2; 12 nucleotides align to TRBD1. The CDR3 has 18 amino acids. The germline gives CDR1 SGDLS, CDR2 YYNGEE. The CDR3, as DNA: TGTGCCGGCAGCGTCGGGACAGGGGGCTATTTAGCAAACTATGGCTACACCTTC. Residues: CAGSVGTGGYLANYGYTF.

The chain joins TRBV6-2 or TRBV6-3 to TRBJ2-5; D is ambiguous. The V end lost 6 bases, the J end lost 1 base, and 9 bases lay between the germline ends. The CDR3 length is 13 residues. Germline CDR1 MNHEY, CDR2 SVGEGT. As DNA, the CDR3 is TGTGCCAGCAGCCCGCCCCCCCAAGAGACCCAGTACTTC. Translated: CASSPPPQETQYF.

The V call is TRBV2, the J call TRBJ2-4; D may correspond to TRBD1 or TRBD2 (5 bases each). The V end was cut by 1 base, the J end by 2 bases, with 12 bases between. Germline CDR1 is SNHLY and CDR2 is FYNNEI. The CDR3 consists of 16 residues. The CDR3 is CASSEVEDTSKNIQYF. The DNA for the CDR3 is TGTGCCAGCAGTGAAGTGGAGGACACGTCCAAAAACATTCAGTACTTC.

This clonotype was seen a few times. The V gene is TRBV29-1, the J gene TRBJ2-4, with 10 bases that match TRBD1. In germline, CDR1 is SQVTM, CDR2 ANQGSEA. Unmatched junction bases numbered 7, after V lost 5 bases and J lost 9 bases. The CDR3 runs to 13 residues. The CDR3 protein is CSVRLTGGGIQYF. CDR3 DNA: TGCAGCGTTCGACTGACAGGGGGCGGCATTCAGTACTTC.

V gene TRBV11-2 combines with J gene TRBJ2-3; D is ambiguous. V was cut by 5 bases and J by 0 bases, with 9 bases left in between. CDR3 size: 14 residues. CDR1 is SGHAT and CDR2 is FQNNGV in the germline V gene. In DNA form, the CDR3 reads TGTGCCAGCAGCACGATACCTAGCACAGATACGCAGTATTTT. Translation gives CASSTIPSTDTQYF.

In its sample, this clonotype was seen once. The chain has TRBV2 and TRBJ1-4, with 8 bases lining up with TRBD1. V was clipped by 8 bases and J by 8 bases; unmatched bases: 13. Germline loops: CDR1 SNHLY, CDR2 FYNNEI. This CDR3 has 15 amino acids. The chain's CDR3 is CASRGQGALGEKLFF. The CDR3 DNA reads TGTGCCAGCCGAGGGCAGGGGGCATTGGGAGAAAAACTGTTTTTT.

This clonotype occurred a few times. The chain has TRBV20-1 and TRBJ2-7; D gene uncertain. This CDR3 is 14 amino acids long. V dropped 2 bases and J dropped 0 bases, with 11 bases sitting between them. The V gene's germline CDR1 is DFQATT and CDR2 SNEGSKA (reference sequence). CDR3 coding DNA: TGCAGTGCTAGAAGCCTAACCCCCTCCTACGAGCAGTACTTC. Encoded protein: CSARSLTPSYEQYF.

This clonotype showed up just a few times. This chain links TRBV18 with TRBJ2-6; 12 bases agree with TRBD1. Germline V gene data show CDR1 as KGHSH and CDR2 as LQKENI. This CDR3 spans 19 amino acids. The ends lost 2 bases at V and 2 bases at J; junction bases unmatched: 7. This CDR3 is CASSPSGTGGATGANVLTF. The CDR3 DNA is TGTGCCAGCTCACCATCCGGGACAGGGGGCGCCACTGGGGCCAACGTCCTGACTTTC.

This clonotype was seen repeatedly, ten times or more. V usage is TRBV10-3 and J usage is TRBJ2-7; D is perhaps TRBD1 (6 bases). The germline V and J ends were trimmed by 5 bases and 0 bases, with 11 bases remaining between them. CDR3 length: 14 residues. The germline V gene encodes CDR1 ENHRY and CDR2 SYGVKD. Here the CDR3 DNA reads TGTGCCATCAGTCCGGGACAAAGCTCCTACGAGCAGTACTTC. It encodes CAISPGQSSYEQYF.

The chain employs TRBV28 and TRBJ2-6, with a possible D match to TRBD1 (6 bases). This CDR3 region has 17 residues. Trimming pared 3 bases from V and 2 bases from J, leaving 14 bases between. The germline V gene has CDR1 MDHEN and CDR2 SYDVKM. The CDR3 nucleotides read TGTGCCAGCAGTTTTCATCTGCCAGGGGCTGGGGCCAACGTCCTGACTTTC. Encoded protein: CASSFHLPGAGANVLTF.

The chain couples TRBV24-1 to TRBJ2-1; 8 positions match TRBD1. This CDR3 is built from 18 residues. Germline V CDR1 and CDR2: KGHDR, SFDVKD. The V segment lost 3 bases and the J segment 0 bases; nucleotides outside the gene matches: 9. In nucleotides, the CDR3 is TGTGCCACCAGTGATCTCCCCCTGACAGGGGACTCCTACAATGAGCAGTTCTTC. Its protein is CATSDLPLTGDSYNEQFF.

The chain combines TRBV7-2 with TRBJ2-7; D gene unclear. This CDR3 has 14 residues. V gave up 1 base and J gave up 7 bases, with 14 bases separating them. CDR1 and CDR2 from the germline V gene are SGHTA and FQGNSA. CDR3 in amino acids: CASSLEFLFGEQYF. The CDR3, as DNA: TGTGCCAGCAGCTTAGAGTTCTTATTTGGAGAGCAGTACTTC.

This clonotype was recorded a few times. The rearrangement joins TRBV29-1 to TRBJ2-2; D is perhaps TRBD1 or TRBD2 (6 bases each). V shed 5 bases and J shed 2 bases, with 9 bases lying between them. This CDR3 contains 13 residues. From germline, CDR1 is SQVTM and CDR2 ANQGSEA. In nucleotides, the CDR3 is TGCAGCGTTTGGGGGGCTAACACCGGGGAGCTGTTTTTT. Translated, it gives CSVWGANTGELFF.

This rearrangement joins TRBV4-2 to TRBJ2-5; 16 nucleotides align to TRBD2. V lost 4 bases to trimming and J lost 4 bases; unmatched junction nucleotides: 9. The CDR3 covers 18 residues. The germline V gene encodes CDR1 LGHNA and CDR2 YNFKEQ. In DNA, the CDR3 is TGTGCCAGCAGCCTCGTGGGACTAGCGGGGGGGCCTGGAGAGACCCAGTACTTC. This codes for CASSLVGLAGGPGETQYF.

Only a few counts were recorded for this clonotype. A clone one base away is much larger, so this may be a read error. The chain recombines TRBV29-1 with TRBJ2-2; D not certain. The ends were cut back, 1 base at V and 5 bases at J, with 11 bases in the middle. CDR3 length: 14 residues. The V gene's germline CDR1 is SQVTM and CDR2 ANQGSEA. CDR3 DNA: TGCAGCGTTGAAGCGGGTGCGTGGACCGGGGAGCTGTTTTTT. It specifies CSVEAGAWTGELFF.

This clonotype was counted between two and nine times. The chain links TRBV27 to TRBJ2-7; no clear D. V was cut by 8 bases and J by 2 bases, with 7 bases left in between. This CDR3 is built from 11 residues. Germline lookup yields CDR1 MNHEY and CDR2 SMNVEV (reference sequence). The CDR3, as DNA: TGTGCCAGCGGCACTCCCTACGAGCAGTACTTC. It encodes CASGTPYEQYF.

The genes are TRBV19 and TRBJ2-7, with TRBD1 matching 12 bases. Germline loops: CDR1 LNHDA, CDR2 SQIVND (reference sequence). The trim removed 5 bases at V and 1 base at J, leaving 6 bases unmatched. The CDR3 spans 16 residues. Here the CDR3 reads CASSSQGQGASYEQYF. CDR3 nucleotides: TGTGCCAGTAGTTCTCAGGGACAGGGGGCTTCCTACGAGCAGTACTTC.

The gene calls are TRBV25-1 and TRBJ1-1; 9 bases fit TRBD1. With V trimmed by 1 base and J by 6 bases, 12 bases remained unmatched. Germline CDR1 MGHDK, CDR2 SYGVNS. There are 17 residues in the CDR3. CDR3 sequence reads: CASSEFGAVTGGAEAFF. The CDR3 bases are TGTGCCAGCAGTGAATTCGGCGCCGTGACAGGGGGAGCTGAAGCTTTCTTT.

In its sample, this clonotype was seen a few times. The V and J genes are TRBV7-9 and TRBJ2-3; D is unclear. CDR1 SEHNR and CDR2 FQNEAQ come from the germline V gene (reference sequence). This CDR3 is built from 13 residues. V lost 5 bases and J 0 bases, leaving 6 bases between the germline ends. The DNA for the CDR3 is TGTGCCAGCAGCGACATTAGCACAGATACGCAGTATTTT. It is translated as CASSDISTDTQYF.

This chain connects TRBV4-1 to TRBJ2-7; D ambiguous. V dropped 2 bases and J dropped 7 bases, with 27 bases sitting between them. Germline CDR1 and CDR2: MGHRA and YSYEKL. The CDR3 has 18 residues. CDR3 in amino acids: CASSQTPPTRSSYNEQYF. The CDR3 region has the DNA TGCGCCAGCAGCCAAACTCCCCCTACAAGAAGCTCCTACAATGAGCAGTACTTC.

The chain is built from TRBV6-5 and TRBJ1-6, with D perhaps TRBD1 (6 bases). The CDR3 sequence is 18 residues long. The germline V gene encodes CDR1 MNHEY and CDR2 SVGAGI. V was shortened by 5 bases and J by 3 bases, with 20 bases between the two germline ends. In nucleotides, the CDR3 is TGTGCCAGCAGTAACATAGGGGGGCCAGGAAGCTATAATTCACCCCTCCACTTT. This translates into CASSNIGGPGSYNSPLHF.

V and J are TRBV28 and TRBJ2-5; TRBD2 matches 9 bases. The V and J ends lost 2 bases and 5 bases, in that order; junction bases with no gene match: 9. CDR3 length: 16 amino acids. Germline V gene sequence: CDR1 MDHEN, CDR2 SYDVKM. CDR3 DNA sequence: TGTGCCAGCAGTTTAGGGCTAGCGGGACCCGGGGAGACCCAGTACTTC. Translated, it gives CASSLGLAGPGETQYF.

The chain's CDR3 is CASSDGVASSYEQYF. The CDR3 DNA reads TGTGCCAGCAGTGACGGGGTGGCCAGCTCCTACGAGCAGTACTTC. The J gene is TRBJ2-7, the V gene TRBV28, with D tentatively TRBD2 (5 bases). Trimming cost V 5 bases and J 0 bases, with 14 bases left between them. Germline CDR1 is MDHEN and CDR2 is SYDVKM. This CDR3 region has 15 residues.